The 17 T cell receptor beta chains given below trace back to one sample, sequenced in a study of blood T cell repertoires in COVID-19. Repertoires were generated with immunoSEQ multiplex PCR, while TCRdb's copy carries only in-frame clones and drops some. The sample shows 150,000 or so clones, 85% of them seen only once. Sequencing was performed on peripheral blood. All receptors derive from a human donor with acute or convalescent COVID-19. The donor label of this sample is uncertain.

J is TRBJ2-1 and V is TRBV7-3; the match to TRBD2 covers 10 bases. Trimming at V came to 2 bases and at J to 7 bases, leaving 5 bases not matched to a gene. Germline V gene lookup returns CDR1 SGHTA and CDR2 FQGTGA. The CDR3 has 15 amino acids. This chain's CDR3 is CASSLGLAAGNEQFF. CDR3 sequence (DNA): TGTGCCAGCAGCTTAGGACTAGCGGCAGGGAATGAGCAGTTCTTC.

A few counts support this clone. V is TRBV2 and J is TRBJ1-5; D not resolved. Germline V gives CDR1 SNHLY, CDR2 FYNNEI. The CDR3 loop spans 14 amino acids. The V end lost 4 bases, the J end lost 7 bases, and 14 bases lay between the germline ends. The CDR3 reads CASSALELQQPQHF. The CDR3 DNA reads as TGTGCCAGCAGTGCCCTTGAGCTTCAACAGCCCCAGCATTTT.

The rearrangement links TRBV7-9 to TRBJ1-4; unclear D gene. The CDR3 is 15 amino acids. With 0 bases removed from V and 7 bases from J, the gap between germline ends came to 12 bases. Germline V gives CDR1 SEHNR, CDR2 FQNEAQ (reference sequence). CDR3 nucleotides: TGTGCCAGCAGCTTAGCGCGCGGGGAGAGTGAAAAACTGTTTTTT. It yields the protein CASSLARGESEKLFF.

This clone was seen a handful of times. This sample also contains other DNA sequences that code for the same CDR3. The V gene is TRBV5-1, the J gene TRBJ1-1, with 7 positions matching TRBD1. In germline, CDR1 is SGHRS, CDR2 YFSETQ. The CDR3 is made up of 14 amino acids. Losses at the gene ends were 4 bases for V and 2 bases for J; bases not matched to a gene: 5. The CDR3 nucleotides read TGCGCCAGCAGCCCGCAGGGGGGCAACACTGAAGCTTTCTTT. Translated, it gives CASSPQGGNTEAFF.

This CDR3 reads CASTPTGRRAVAFF. DNA of the CDR3: TGCGCCAGCACCCCAACGGGTCGCAGGGCAGTAGCTTTCTTT. The rearrangement uses TRBV23-1 and TRBJ1-1; D is possibly TRBD1 (5 bases). TRBV23-1 falls under the ORF class, with uncertain function. The V end was cut by 7 bases, the J end by 10 bases, with 22 bases between. This CDR3 contains 14 residues.

CDR3 loop: CASSPRDRPLGGYTF. The DNA for the CDR3 is TGTGCCAGCAGCCCTAGGGACAGGCCTTTGGGTGGCTACACCTTC. The V and J genes are TRBV5-6 and TRBJ1-2, with 8 positions matching TRBD1. This CDR3 region has 15 residues. Germline CDR1 SGHDT, CDR2 YYEEEE. V dropped 4 bases and J dropped 7; count of bases not matched to a gene: 12.

This chain uses TRBV12-2 with TRBJ2-7; the table gives TRBD1 as D, unverified against the DNA. TRBV12-2 is deemed a pseudogene. CDR3 length equals 17 residues. The CDR3 is CASRIPRHPTLSYEQYF. The CDR3 DNA is TGTGCAAGTCGCATTCCTCGACACCCAACTCTCTCCTACGAGCAGTACTTC.

The rearrangement joins TRBV25-1 to TRBJ1-2; 9 bases align to TRBD1. Germline assignment: CDR1 MGHDK and CDR2 SYGVNS. V lost 3 bases to trimming and J lost 4 bases; unmatched junction nucleotides: 15. This CDR3 has 18 residues. The CDR3 DNA follows: TGTGCCAGCAGTGAGTGGGCGTCGACAGGGGGGAGAGGCTATGGCTACACCTTC. Translated: CASSEWASTGGRGYGYTF.

The gene calls are TRBV7-9 and TRBJ1-4; D is ambiguous. This CDR3 comprises 15 residues. V was cut by 1 base and J by 6 bases, with 12 bases left in between. Germline values: CDR1 SEHNR, CDR2 FQNEAQ (reference sequence). Here the CDR3 reads CASSLVKDGDEKLFF. CDR3 DNA sequence: TGTGCCAGCAGCTTAGTGAAGGACGGGGATGAAAAACTGTTTTTT.

The gene calls are TRBV6-4 and TRBJ1-3; TRBD1 aligns across 8 bases. Germline CDR1 and CDR2: MRHNA and SNTAGT. The CDR3 spans 19 residues. Losses at the gene ends were 2 bases for V and 0 bases for J; bases not matched to a gene: 12. For the CDR3, the DNA is TGTGCCAGCAGTGACCCTCCGCCGGGACAGGCTATCTCTGGAAACACCATATATTTT. This codes for CASSDPPPGQAISGNTIYF.

The V gene is TRBV9, the J gene TRBJ2-5, with TRBD2 matching 10 bases. CDR3 size: 18 residues. With V trimmed by 1 base and J by 2 bases, 11 bases remained unmatched. Germline CDR1 and CDR2: SGDLS and YYNGEE. DNA for the CDR3: TGTGCCAGCAGCGTACAGCCAGCGGGGGGGCCTTGGCAAGAGACCCAGTACTTC. Protein sequence: CASSVQPAGGPWQETQYF. The full variable domain, its missing parts supplied by reference TRBV9 and TRBJ2-5, is DSGVTQTPKHLITATGQRVTLRCSPRSGDLSVYWYQQSLDQGLQFLIQYYNGEERAKGNILERFSAQQFPDLHSELNLSSLELGDSALYFCASSVQPAGGPWQETQYFGPGTRLLVL.

The chain uses TRBV5-1 and TRBJ2-7; 10 bases agree with TRBD1. Germline CDR1 and CDR2: SGHRS and YFSETQ. V trimming: 3 bases; J trimming: 3 bases; junction bases outside the gene matches: 6. CDR3 length equals 15 residues. The CDR3 region is CASSSSRDRGYEQYF. Written as DNA, the CDR3 is TGCGCCAGCAGCTCATCCCGGGACAGGGGCTACGAGCAGTACTTC. The full variable domain, with the rest looked up from reference TRBV5-1 and TRBJ2-7, is KAGVTQTPRYLIKTRGQQVTLSCSPISGHRSVSWYQQTPGQGLQFLFEYFSETQRNKGNFPGRFSGRQFSNSRSEMNVSTLELGDSALYLCASSSSRDRGYEQYFGPGTRLTVT.

V usage is TRBV7-2 and J usage is TRBJ2-5, with 12 bases fitting TRBD2. Losses at the gene ends were 4 bases for V and 4 bases for J; bases not matched to a gene: 4. The CDR3 length is 15 residues. CDR1 is SGHTA and CDR2 is FQGNSA in the germline V gene. CDR3 sequence (DNA): TGTGCCAGCAGCTCTAGCGGGGGGGCGGTAGAGACCCAGTACTTC. It codes for CASSSSGGAVETQYF.

The V call is TRBV7-8, the J call TRBJ1-6, with D hard to call. This CDR3 is 14 amino acids long. Germline CDR1 and CDR2: SGHVS and FQNEAQ. Trimming shortened V by 1 base and J by 7 bases, and 8 bases separated the two germline ends. In DNA, the CDR3 is TGTGCCAGCAGCTTAGAGACAAAGAATTCACCCCTCCACTTT. It codes for CASSLETKNSPLHF.

The chain joins TRBV7-9 to TRBJ1-2; 7 bases fit TRBD1. Germline-derived CDR1 and CDR2 are SEHNR and FQNEAQ (reference sequence). After removal of 10 bases from V and 7 bases from J, the junction contained 9 bases not matched to a gene. The CDR3 length is 12 residues. CDR3: CATLRGRGGYTF. The DNA for the CDR3 is TGTGCCACCTTAAGGGGGCGAGGTGGCTACACCTTC. The full variable domain, with the rest looked up from reference TRBV7-9 and TRBJ1-2, is DTGVSQNPRHKITKRGQNVTFRCDPISEHNRLYWYRQTLGQGPEFLTYFQNEAQLEKSRLLSDRFSAERPKGSFSTLEIQRTEQGDSAMYLCATLRGRGGYTFGSGTRLTVV.

The genes are TRBV30 and TRBJ1-4, with 9 bases that match TRBD1. Looked up from germline, CDR1 is GTSNPN and CDR2 is SVGIG (reference sequence). V dropped 1 base and J dropped 5; count of bases not matched to a gene: 8. There are 16 residues in the CDR3. For the CDR3, the DNA is TGTGCCTGGAGTGGGGTACAGGGGGCACTGAATGAAAAACTGTTTTTT. Residues: CAWSGVQGALNEKLFF.

The gene calls are TRBV3-1 (or the pseudogene TRBV3-2) and TRBJ1-1; D is perhaps TRBD1 (5 bases). CDR3 length: 13 residues. Trimming stripped 4 bases from V and 10 bases from J, with 16 bases between. Looked up from germline, CDR1 is LGHDT and CDR2 is YNNKEL (reference sequence). The CDR3 bases are TGTGCCAGCAGCCGAAACGAAGGGGTTCGAGCTTTCTTT. Its translation is CASSRNEGVRAFF.